The 32 T cell receptor beta chains below come from one sample, sequenced in a study of beta chain features in type 1 diabetes (dated by TCRdb to 2016 to 2019). Library prep was done by the immunoSEQ multiplex PCR assay. The High Capacity cDNA Reverse Transcription Kit was used to reverse transcribe all of the isolated RNA, meaning that expressed TCRB transcripts were what got sequenced. Sourced from immuneACCESS, this table was stored by TCRdb with only in-frame sequences that have V and J called. A share of the clones is absent; for the studies checked, an unresolved V gene accounts for under half, and the remainder has no known explanation. Within this sample are around 430,000 clones, with roughly 30% of them counted one time only. The ten largest clones capture around 0.065% of the sample. Sequenced sample: naive CD4+ T cells from blood. What the cell subset or site label conveys for this sample: true naive CD4+ T cells. The receptors were sampled from a man aged 18 to 29 in good health.

The table lists this clone with a few counts. V is TRBV29-1 and J is TRBJ2-1; 8 positions match TRBD1. Looked up from germline, CDR1 is SQVTM and CDR2 is ANQGSEA. Losses at the gene ends were 6 bases for V and 2 bases for J; bases not matched to a gene: 3. This CDR3 comprises 13 residues. CDR3 amino acids: CSVRTGTYNEQFF. The CDR3 region has the DNA TGCAGCGTAAGGACAGGGACCTACAATGAGCAGTTCTTC.

The rearrangement joins TRBV9 to TRBJ2-5, with 7 nucleotides matching TRBD1. Gene TRBJ2-7 matches the end of the DNA better, so the J call may be wrong. The CDR3 extends over 15 amino acids. Germline lookup yields CDR1 SGDLS and CDR2 YYNGEE. CDR3 loop: CASSLRQGIGDEQYF. The CDR3 DNA sequence: TGTGCCAGCAGCCTACGACAGGGAATCGGGGACGAGCAGTACTTC.

This clone has only a few counts. In DNA form, the CDR3 reads TGCGCCAGCAGCCAAGAGACTAGCGGGAGGGGGGGCACAGATACGCAGTATTTT. Its protein is CASSQETSGRGGTDTQYF. The rearrangement links TRBV4-3 to TRBJ2-3; 14 bases are shared with TRBD2. V shed 0 bases and J 1 base; nucleotides not matched to a gene: 3. Germline lookup yields CDR1 LGHNA and CDR2 YSLEER. CDR3 length: 18 residues.

V gene TRBV6-1 combines with J gene TRBJ2-4; D is undetermined. This CDR3 spans 14 amino acids. Germline-derived CDR1 and CDR2 are MNHNS and SASEGT. Between the trimmed V and J ends, which lost 1 base and 0 bases, there was a span of 4 bases. In DNA form, the CDR3 reads TGTGCCAGCAGTGAAGGGGTAGCCAAAAACATTCAGTACTTC. Its translation is CASSEGVAKNIQYF.

This chain connects TRBV30 to TRBJ2-5, with 10 nucleotides matching TRBD2. This CDR3 comprises 15 residues. V lost 5 bases to trimming and J lost 1 base; unmatched junction nucleotides: 7. Per germline, CDR1 GTSNPN and CDR2 SVGIG (reference sequence). Here the CDR3 reads CAWERGLAVQETQYF. In nucleotides, the CDR3 is TGTGCCTGGGAACGAGGACTAGCGGTCCAAGAGACCCAGTACTTC.

The V gene is TRBV7-2, the J gene TRBJ2-2; TRBD2 agrees at 9 bases. This CDR3 region has 19 residues. J was trimmed by 0 bases and V by 4 bases; bases with no gene match: 12. Germline values: CDR1 SGHTA, CDR2 FQGNSA. The CDR3 loop reads CASSYLAGHNPANTGELFF. The CDR3 coding sequence is TGTGCCAGCAGCTATCTAGCGGGACACAACCCGGCGAACACCGGGGAGCTGTTTTTT.

In regard to this clone: This specimen includes other DNA sequences encoding the same CDR3. The chain joins TRBV11-2 to TRBJ1-1; D uncertain. Trimming cost V 1 base and J 0 bases, with 3 bases left between them. The germline V gene encodes CDR1 SGHAT and CDR2 FQNNGV. This CDR3 is 13 amino acids long. The CDR3 here is CASSLGVNTEAFF. The DNA for the CDR3 is TGTGCCAGCAGCTTAGGTGTGAACACTGAAGCTTTCTTT.

This sequence joins TRBV11-2 and TRBJ2-2; unclear D gene. V shed 3 bases and J shed 4 bases, with 15 bases lying between them. This CDR3 is 16 amino acids long. Germline-derived CDR1 and CDR2 are SGHAT and FQNNGV. The CDR3 coding sequence is TGTGCCAGCAGCTTCCTACTTACAGCTGCCACCGGGGAGCTGTTTTTT. It codes for CASSFLLTAATGELFF.

Details on this clone: The sample has other DNA sequences that encode this CDR3 too. CDR3 DNA sequence: TGCAGCGTGAGCGGGAGGGGGTACGAGCAGTACTTC. Amino acids: CSVSGRGYEQYF. The gene calls are TRBV29-1 and TRBJ2-7, with TRBD2 matching over 10 bases. The V gene's germline CDR1 is SQVTM and CDR2 ANQGSEA. V gave up 6 bases and J gave up 4 bases; unmatched junction bases: 3. This CDR3 is built from 12 residues.

This clone was picked up a small number of times. The V gene is TRBV29-1, the J gene TRBJ1-2, with D maybe TRBD1 (6 bases). The CDR3 is 14 amino acids. V was shortened by 3 bases and J by 3 bases, with 14 bases between the two germline ends. Per germline, CDR1 SQVTM and CDR2 ANQGSEA. The CDR3 DNA follows: TGCAGCGTTGATTCCGGGACACCCGACTATGGCTACACCTTC. Residues: CSVDSGTPDYGYTF. The full variable domain, with the rest looked up from reference TRBV29-1 and TRBJ1-2, is SAVISQKPSRDICQRGTSLTIQCQVDSQVTMMFWYRQQPGQSLTLIATANQGSEATYESGFVIDKFPISRPNLTFSTLTVSNMSPEDSSIYLCSVDSGTPDYGYTFGSGTRLTVV.

V usage is TRBV25-1 and J usage is TRBJ2-3; 12 bases fit TRBD2. The CDR3 runs to 16 residues. The V gene's germline CDR1 is MGHDK and CDR2 SYGVNS. V shed 6 bases, J shed 1 base, and the junction held 5 bases outside the gene matches. CDR3 protein: CASSPGLAGRTDTQYF. The CDR3 nucleotides read TGTGCCAGCAGCCCCGGACTAGCGGGACGCACAGATACGCAGTATTTT.

The count of this clone is one. The rearrangement links TRBV7-6 to TRBJ2-2; 9 nucleotides line up with TRBD2. V trimming: 6 bases; J trimming: 6 bases; junction bases outside the gene matches: 2. The CDR3 runs to 13 residues. The germline gives CDR1 SGHVS, CDR2 FNYEAQ. The CDR3 protein is CASRIAGAGELFF. The CDR3 DNA reads TGTGCCAGCAGAATAGCGGGAGCCGGGGAGCTGTTTTTT.

In regard to this clone: The same CDR3 is also encoded by other DNA sequences in this sample. The chain employs TRBV29-1 and TRBJ2-5; possible D gene TRBD2, 6 bases. Germline V CDR1 and CDR2: SQVTM, ANQGSEA. V gave up 6 bases and J gave up 1 base, with 9 bases separating them. The CDR3 has 12 amino acids. CDR3 nucleotide sequence: TGCAGCGTCTCCGGGGGCCAAGAGACCCAGTACTTC. Its translation is CSVSGGQETQYF.

The chain uses TRBV7-9 and TRBJ2-3, with D possibly called TRBD1 or TRBD2 (6 bases each). The germline V gene encodes CDR1 SEHNR and CDR2 FQNEAQ (reference sequence). The CDR3 contains 15 residues. V lost 5 bases to trimming and J lost 1 base, with 13 bases between them. The CDR3 loop is CASSPEGVGTDTQYF. DNA for the CDR3: TGTGCCAGCAGCCCGGAGGGGGTCGGCACAGATACGCAGTATTTT.

This clone was counted a few times. The rearrangement uses TRBV30 and TRBJ2-4; 12 bases agree with TRBD2. Germline V gives CDR1 GTSNPN, CDR2 SVGIG (reference sequence). The CDR3 contains 14 residues. The V and J ends lost 7 bases and 0 bases, in that order; junction bases with no gene match: 1. This CDR3 is CASGLAGAKNIQYF. The CDR3 DNA follows: TGTGCCTCGGGACTAGCGGGAGCCAAAAACATTCAGTACTTC.

The chain is built from TRBV7-2 and TRBJ2-7, with 10 bases fitting TRBD2. The CDR3 is 15 amino acids. From germline, CDR1 is SGHTA and CDR2 FQGNSA. Trimming took 5 bases from V and 12 from J; bases not matched to a gene: 16. CDR3 in amino acids: CASSRSLVAGGPMYF. As DNA, the CDR3 is TGTGCCAGCAGCCGCAGCTTAGTAGCGGGAGGTCCTATGTACTTC.

J is TRBJ2-7 and V is TRBV7-2; D ambiguous. CDR1 is SGHTA, CDR2 FQGNSA, per germline. This CDR3 has 14 residues. Trimming stripped 1 base from V and 5 bases from J, with 12 bases between. CDR3: CASSLVGSFHEQYF. The DNA of the CDR3 is TGTGCCAGCAGCTTAGTAGGTAGCTTCCACGAGCAGTACTTC.

The chain combines TRBV14 with TRBJ2-1, with 13 bases that match TRBD2. V lost 0 bases to trimming and J lost 4 bases; unmatched junction nucleotides: 3. The length of the CDR3 is 17 residues. Germline lookup yields CDR1 SGHDN and CDR2 FVKESK. In DNA, the CDR3 is TGTGCCAGCAGCCAAGACGGGGGACTAGCGGGGTACAATGAGCAGTTCTTC. It translates to CASSQDGGLAGYNEQFF.

This clone has only a few counts. This CDR3 reads CASSEIGRKYQETQYF. In DNA form, the CDR3 reads TGTGCCAGCAGTGAAATAGGGCGGAAGTACCAAGAGACCCAGTACTTC. The rearrangement joins TRBV25-1 to TRBJ2-5; D uncertain. CDR1 is MGHDK and CDR2 is SYGVNS in the germline V gene. The germline V and J ends were trimmed by 2 bases and 0 bases, with 13 bases remaining between them. The CDR3 sequence is 16 residues long.

The rearrangement uses TRBV29-1 and TRBJ1-2, with D tentatively TRBD1 (5 bases). This CDR3 has 12 amino acids. The V end was cut by 0 bases, the J end by 10 bases, with 12 bases between. The germline CDR1 and CDR2 sequences are SQVTM and ANQGSEA. For the CDR3, the DNA is TGCAGCGTTGAAGAAGGCGGGACTCTCTACACCTTC. This sequence encodes CSVEEGGTLYTF.

The CDR3: CAISEVSGNTEAFF. The CDR3 nucleotides are TGTGCCATCAGTGAGGTGAGTGGGAACACTGAAGCTTTCTTT. V usage is TRBV10-3 and J usage is TRBJ1-1; no clear D gene. V lost 2 bases and J lost 1, with 8 bases in between. The CDR3 loop spans 14 amino acids. Germline assignment: CDR1 ENHRY and CDR2 SYGVKD.

The J gene is TRBJ2-5, the V gene TRBV7-2, with D unclear. The CDR3 spans 14 residues. Trimming took off 6 bases at V and 9 bases at J, with 20 bases between the two ends. Per the germline V gene, CDR1 is SGHTA and CDR2 is FQGNSA. As DNA, the CDR3 is TGTGCCAGCAGACCGGCGTCTCGTTCTGGGGCCCAGTACTTC. It translates to CASRPASRSGAQYF.

The J gene is TRBJ1-5, the V gene TRBV25-1, with unresolved D. This CDR3 is built from 14 residues. Per the germline V gene, CDR1 is MGHDK and CDR2 is SYGVNS. The V and J ends lost 4 bases and 0 bases respectively, with 7 bases between them. CDR3 nucleotides: TGTGCCAGCAGTGGAGGAGGTAGCAATCAGCCCCAGCATTTT. It encodes CASSGGGSNQPQHF.

This chain uses TRBV6-5 with TRBJ2-4; D is perhaps TRBD2 (5 bases). Deletions cut 4 bases from V and 2 bases from J, with 12 bases between. Germline CDR1 reads MNHEY; CDR2 reads SVGAGI. The CDR3 sequence is 15 residues long. The CDR3 DNA reads TGTGCCAGCAGTTTAAGATCGGGAACCAAAAACATTCAGTACTTC. It encodes CASSLRSGTKNIQYF.

The J gene is TRBJ2-3, the V gene TRBV30; 14 positions agree with TRBD2. Germline CDR1 and CDR2: GTSNPN and SVGIG (reference sequence). V trimming: 3 bases; J trimming: 2 bases; junction bases outside the gene matches: 10. The CDR3 has 18 amino acids. CDR3 region: CAWSRGLAGVIATDTQYF. The CDR3, as DNA: TGTGCCTGGAGCCGGGGACTAGCGGGAGTGATCGCCACAGATACGCAGTATTTT.

The chain recombines TRBV7-9 with TRBJ2-1; 12 bases are shared with TRBD2. CDR3 length: 17 residues. CDR1 is SEHNR, CDR2 FQNEAQ, per germline (reference sequence). Trimming removed 5 bases from V and 5 bases from J; junction bases left unmatched: 10. CDR3 protein: CASSPTSGRRRDNEQFF. CDR3 nucleotide sequence: TGTGCCAGCAGCCCGACTAGCGGGAGAAGAAGGGACAATGAGCAGTTCTTC.

This clone has only a few counts. The rearrangement joins TRBV28 to TRBJ2-7; D remains ambiguous. CDR1 MDHEN and CDR2 SYDVKM come from the germline V gene. CDR3 length: 14 residues. Trimming removed 2 bases from V and 0 bases from J, with 8 bases in between. The CDR3 reads CASSLVASSYEQYF. CDR3 bases: TGTGCCAGCAGTTTAGTCGCGAGCTCCTACGAGCAGTACTTC. Full variable domain (outside the CDR3, taken from reference TRBV28 and TRBJ2-7): DVKVTQSSRYLVKRTGEKVFLECVQDMDHENMFWYRQDPGLGLRLIYFSYDVKMKEKGDIPEGYSVSREKKERFSLILESASTNQTSMYLCASSLVASSYEQYFGPGTRLTVT.

V and J are TRBV7-3 and TRBJ2-2; D is unclear. Germline assignment: CDR1 SGHTA and CDR2 FQGTGA. The V and J ends lost 5 bases and 2 bases respectively, with 15 bases between them. The length of the CDR3 is 16 residues. The CDR3 spells CASSPRLGVNTGELFF. The CDR3 bases are TGTGCCAGCAGCCCACGACTCGGTGTAAACACCGGGGAGCTGTTTTTT.

This clone was found a few times. The V gene is TRBV6-5, the J gene TRBJ2-7, with D maybe TRBD2 (6 bases). V was trimmed by 2 bases and J by 5 bases, leaving 13 bases between them. CDR1 is MNHEY, CDR2 SVGAGI, per germline. The CDR3 consists of 14 residues. The CDR3 is CASSYRRRGHEQYF. The CDR3 region has the DNA TGTGCCAGCAGTTACCGCCGGCGGGGCCACGAGCAGTACTTC.

This clone was seen a single time. This chain uses TRBV7-2 with TRBJ2-7, with D uncertain. CDR3 length equals 12 residues. Trimming removed 5 bases at V and 6 bases at J, with 11 bases between. Germline V lookup: CDR1 SGHTA, CDR2 FQGNSA. CDR3 DNA: TGTGCCAGCAGCCAGAGTCGTCTCGAGCAGTACTTC. This codes for CASSQSRLEQYF.

The chain employs TRBV28 and TRBJ1-2, with 7 bases lining up with TRBD1. Germline V gene data show CDR1 as MDHEN and CDR2 as SYDVKM. Germline trimming cut 6 bases from V and 4 bases from J; bases unmatched to any gene: 5. The CDR3 totals 13 residues. The CDR3 DNA follows: TGTGCCAGCAGACGTGGACAGGTCTATGGCTACACCTTC. It codes for CASRRGQVYGYTF.

The J gene is TRBJ2-7, the V gene TRBV10-3; D gene uncertain. CDR3 length: 15 amino acids. Deletions cut 0 bases from V and 2 bases from J, with 11 bases between. Per the germline V gene, CDR1 is ENHRY and CDR2 is SYGVKD. The CDR3 coding sequence is TGTGCCATCAGTGAGTCGCGTCCATCACCCTACGAGCAGTACTTC. Its protein is CAISESRPSPYEQYF.